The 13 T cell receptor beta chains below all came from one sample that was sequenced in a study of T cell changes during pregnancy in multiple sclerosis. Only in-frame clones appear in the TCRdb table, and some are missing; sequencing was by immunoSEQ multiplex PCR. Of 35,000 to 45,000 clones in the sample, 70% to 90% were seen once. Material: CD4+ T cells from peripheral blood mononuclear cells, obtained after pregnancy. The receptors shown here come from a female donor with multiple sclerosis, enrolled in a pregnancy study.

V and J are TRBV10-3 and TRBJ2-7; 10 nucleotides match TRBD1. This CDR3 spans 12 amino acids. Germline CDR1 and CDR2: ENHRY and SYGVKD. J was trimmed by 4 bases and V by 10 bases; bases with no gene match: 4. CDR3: CATGTGEYEQYF. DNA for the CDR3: TGTGCCACCGGGACAGGGGAGTACGAGCAGTACTTC.

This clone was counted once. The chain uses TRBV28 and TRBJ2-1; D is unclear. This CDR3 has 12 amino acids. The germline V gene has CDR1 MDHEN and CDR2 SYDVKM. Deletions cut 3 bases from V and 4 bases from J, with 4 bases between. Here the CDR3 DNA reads TGTGCCAGCAGTTTTTCGTACAATGAGCAGTTCTTC. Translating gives CASSFSYNEQFF.

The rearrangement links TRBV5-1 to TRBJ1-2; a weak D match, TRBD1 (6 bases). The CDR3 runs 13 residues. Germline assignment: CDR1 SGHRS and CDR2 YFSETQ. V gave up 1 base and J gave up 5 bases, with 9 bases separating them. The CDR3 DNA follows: TGCGCCAGCAGCTTGTACCAGGGGTATGGCTACACCTTC. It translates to CASSLYQGYGYTF.

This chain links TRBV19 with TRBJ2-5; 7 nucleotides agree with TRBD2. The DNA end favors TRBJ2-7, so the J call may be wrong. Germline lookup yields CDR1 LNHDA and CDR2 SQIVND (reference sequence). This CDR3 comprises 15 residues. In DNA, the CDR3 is TGTGCCAGTAGTATAGATGGAGCGGGGACCTACGAGCAGTACTTC. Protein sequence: CASSIDGAGTYEQYF.

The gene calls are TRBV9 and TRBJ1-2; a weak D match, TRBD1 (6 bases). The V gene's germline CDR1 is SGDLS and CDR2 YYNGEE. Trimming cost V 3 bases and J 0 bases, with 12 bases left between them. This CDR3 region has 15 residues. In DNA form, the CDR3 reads TGTGCCAGCAGCGCGGGGGGCAAAGCTAACTATGGCTACACCTTC. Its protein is CASSAGGKANYGYTF.

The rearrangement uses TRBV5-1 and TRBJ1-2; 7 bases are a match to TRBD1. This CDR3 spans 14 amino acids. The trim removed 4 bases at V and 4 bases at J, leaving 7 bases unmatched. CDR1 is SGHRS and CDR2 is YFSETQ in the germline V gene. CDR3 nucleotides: TGCGCCAGCAGCCGGGACAGTCCCCCCTATGGCTACACCTTC. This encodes CASSRDSPPYGYTF.

CDR3 loop: CASSISGVRTGELFF. The CDR3 coding sequence is TGTGCCAGTAGTATATCGGGGGTGAGGACCGGGGAGCTGTTTTTT. V is TRBV19 and J is TRBJ2-2; D may be TRBD2 (6 bases). The CDR3 is 15 amino acids. V was shortened by 2 bases and J by 5 bases, with 12 bases between the two germline ends. Germline-derived CDR1 and CDR2 are LNHDA and SQIVND (reference sequence).

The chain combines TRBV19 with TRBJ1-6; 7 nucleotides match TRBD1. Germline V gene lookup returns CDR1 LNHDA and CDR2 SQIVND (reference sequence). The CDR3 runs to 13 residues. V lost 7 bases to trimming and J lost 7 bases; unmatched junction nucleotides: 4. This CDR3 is CASNRGYNSPLHF. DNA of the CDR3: TGTGCCAGTAACAGGGGTTACAATTCACCCCTCCACTTT.

CDR3 amino acids: CASSQTEVASGYTF. The CDR3 region has the DNA TGTGCCAGCAGTCAGACCGAGGTAGCCAGTGGCTACACCTTC. J is TRBJ1-2 and V is TRBV28; no clear D gene. CDR3 length equals 14 residues. Trimming cost V 5 bases and J 7 bases, with 17 bases left between them. Germline CDR1 is MDHEN and CDR2 is SYDVKM.

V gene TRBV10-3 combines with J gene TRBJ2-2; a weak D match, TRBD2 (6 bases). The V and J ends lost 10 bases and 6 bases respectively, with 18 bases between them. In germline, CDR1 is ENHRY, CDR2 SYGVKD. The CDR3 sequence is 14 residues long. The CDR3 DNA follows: TGTGCCAGCGGGACGACTGGGTCGCCCGGGGAGCTGTTTTTT. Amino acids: CASGTTGSPGELFF.

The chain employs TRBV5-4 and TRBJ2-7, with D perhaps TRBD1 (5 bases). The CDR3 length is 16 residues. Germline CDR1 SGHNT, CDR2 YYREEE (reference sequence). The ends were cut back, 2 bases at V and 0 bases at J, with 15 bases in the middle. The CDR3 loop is CASSFNPGKSSYEQYF. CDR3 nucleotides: TGTGCCAGCAGCTTTAACCCAGGGAAAAGCTCCTACGAGCAGTACTTC. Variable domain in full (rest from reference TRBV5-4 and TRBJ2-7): ETGVTQSPTHLIKTRGQQVTLRCSSQSGHNTVSWYQQALGQGPQFIFQYYREEENGRGNFPPRFSGLQFPNYSSELNVNALELDDSALYLCASSFNPGKSSYEQYFGPGTRLTVT.

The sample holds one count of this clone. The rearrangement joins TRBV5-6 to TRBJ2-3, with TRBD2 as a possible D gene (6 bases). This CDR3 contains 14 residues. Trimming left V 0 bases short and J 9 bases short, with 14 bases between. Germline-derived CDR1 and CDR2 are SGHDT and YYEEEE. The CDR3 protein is CASSLGPREDTQYF. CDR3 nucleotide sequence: TGTGCCAGCAGCTTGGGCCCCAGGGAGGACACGCAGTATTTT.

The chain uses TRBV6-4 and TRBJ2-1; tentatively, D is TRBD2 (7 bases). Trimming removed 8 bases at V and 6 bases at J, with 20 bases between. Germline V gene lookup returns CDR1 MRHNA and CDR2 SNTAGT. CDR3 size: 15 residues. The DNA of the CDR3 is TGTGCCAGCGGGGTCATCGGCGGGGGCCGCAATGAGCAGTTCTTC. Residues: CASGVIGGGRNEQFF.